These 15 T cell receptor beta chains came from one sample sequenced in a study of blood T cell repertoires in COVID-19. Assay: immunoSEQ multiplex PCR; the TCRdb copy retains only in-frame clones and omits some. The sample includes about 90,000 clones, about 76% seen only once; the top ten take approximately 10%. The sample was peripheral blood. Receptors were obtained from an elderly woman with acute or convalescent COVID-19.

V usage is TRBV4-2 and J usage is TRBJ1-2, with 9 bases fitting TRBD1. The V gene's germline CDR1 is LGHNA and CDR2 YNFKEQ. This CDR3 comprises 16 residues. V was clipped by 1 base and J by 5 bases; unmatched bases: 8. CDR3 coding DNA: TGTGCCAGCAGCCAAGGGGACAGGGACCGGAGTTATGGCTACACCTTC. Translated: CASSQGDRDRSYGYTF.

The chain has TRBV3-1 (or the pseudogene TRBV3-2) and TRBJ1-5; D is undetermined. V lost 1 base to trimming and J lost 2 bases, with 12 bases between them. The CDR3 loop spans 16 amino acids. CDR1 LGHDT and CDR2 YNNKEL come from the germline V gene (reference sequence). This chain's CDR3 is CASSQGLAGGNQPQHF. CDR3 nucleotides: TGTGCCAGCAGCCAAGGTCTGGCAGGTGGCAATCAGCCCCAGCATTTT.

This clone turned up a few times. The V call is TRBV5-8, the J call TRBJ1-5; tentatively, D is TRBD1 (5 bases). The CDR3 runs to 15 residues. Trimming stripped 6 bases from V and 1 base from J, with 14 bases between. The germline V gene encodes CDR1 SGHTS and CDR2 YDEGEE. CDR3 sequence (DNA): TGTGCCAGCATCCCCTCGGGGGGGAGCAATCAGCCCCAGCATTTT. Amino acids: CASIPSGGSNQPQHF. Supplemented by reference TRBV5-8 and TRBJ1-5, the full variable domain reads EAGVTQSPTHLIKTRGQQATLRCSPISGHTSVYWYQQALGLGLQFLLWYDEGEERNRGNFPPRFSGRQFPNYSSELNVNALELEDSALYLCASIPSGGSNQPQHFGDGTRLSIL.

The count of this clone is one. This sample includes further DNA sequences coding for the same CDR3. The chain recombines TRBV5-1 with TRBJ2-5; no firm D call. The length of the CDR3 is 15 residues. The V gene's germline CDR1 is SGHRS and CDR2 YFSETQ. Trimming pared 0 bases from V and 2 bases from J, leaving 11 bases between. CDR3 sequence (DNA): TGCGCCAGCAGCTTGGGAGGCAGCTCACAAGAGACCCAGTACTTC. It yields the protein CASSLGGSSQETQYF. Together with reference TRBV5-1 and TRBJ2-5, the CDR3 gives the full variable domain: KAGVTQTPRYLIKTRGQQVTLSCSPISGHRSVSWYQQTPGQGLQFLFEYFSETQRNKGNFPGRFSGRQFSNSRSEMNVSTLELGDSALYLCASSLGGSSQETQYFGPGTRLLVL.

V usage is TRBV5-5 and J usage is TRBJ2-1; weak D call: TRBD1 (5 bases). Germline CDR1 and CDR2: SGHKS and YYEKEE (reference sequence). Trimming pared 1 base from V and 2 bases from J, leaving 13 bases between. This CDR3 contains 16 residues. Here the CDR3 reads CASSLFTGPPYNEQFF. CDR3 coding DNA: TGTGCCAGCAGCTTGTTTACAGGTCCCCCCTACAATGAGCAGTTCTTC.

The chain couples TRBV7-9 to TRBJ2-5; a possible D gene is TRBD1 (6 bases). The ends were cut back, 4 bases at V and 3 bases at J, with 9 bases in the middle. The CDR3 sequence is 13 residues long. CDR1 is SEHNR and CDR2 is FQNEAQ in the germline V gene (reference sequence). The CDR3 region has the DNA TGTGCCAGCAGCTCCCAGGGGAAAGAGACCCAGTACTTC. It yields the protein CASSSQGKETQYF.

The genes are TRBV30 and TRBJ1-5; D perhaps matches TRBD1 (5 bases). V lost 4 bases and J lost 2, with 12 bases in between. From germline, CDR1 is GTSNPN and CDR2 SVGIG (reference sequence). The CDR3 extends over 14 amino acids. CDR3 DNA sequence: TGTGCCTGGAACACCGGGGGGGGCAATCAGCCCCAGCATTTT. Protein product: CAWNTGGGNQPQHF.

The chain is built from TRBV11-3 and TRBJ2-1; D is uncertain. Trimming took 3 bases from V and 7 from J, leaving 10 bases between them. The length of the CDR3 is 13 residues. Germline V gene sequence: CDR1 SGHNT, CDR2 YENEEA. CDR3 region: CASSFPPANEQFF. CDR3 nucleotides: TGTGCCAGCAGCTTCCCTCCAGCGAATGAGCAGTTCTTC.

This clone appeared a few times. J is TRBJ2-7 and V is TRBV6-2 or TRBV6-3; 15 bases align to TRBD2. V trimming: 4 bases; J trimming: 5 bases; junction bases outside the gene matches: 12. This CDR3 is built from 18 residues. Germline V gene data show CDR1 as MNHEY and CDR2 as SVGEGT. This CDR3 reads CASSSYRPGTSGGNEQYF. As DNA, the CDR3 is TGTGCCAGCAGTTCCTATCGACCCGGGACTAGCGGGGGGAACGAGCAGTACTTC.

The V call is TRBV25-1, the J call TRBJ1-2, with a weak D call TRBD1 (6 bases). The CDR3 has 15 amino acids. CDR1 is MGHDK and CDR2 is SYGVNS in the germline V gene. The V end lost 2 bases, the J end lost 0 bases, and 10 bases lay between the germline ends. The CDR3 region is CASSEGGPSNYGYTF. The CDR3 region has the DNA TGTGCCAGCAGTGAAGGGGGCCCCTCTAACTATGGCTACACCTTC.

The chain combines TRBV6-5 with TRBJ1-3; possibly TRBD1 for D (5 bases). Trimming pared 5 bases from V and 0 bases from J, leaving 11 bases between. The CDR3 has 15 residues. Germline CDR1 reads MNHEY; CDR2 reads SVGAGI. The CDR3 loop reads CASSPSGYSGNTIYF. For the CDR3, the DNA is TGTGCCAGCAGTCCATCAGGGTACTCTGGAAACACCATATATTTT.

V usage is TRBV5-4 and J usage is TRBJ2-3, with 10 bases matching TRBD2. CDR1 is SGHNT, CDR2 YYREEE, per germline (reference sequence). Trimming at V came to 1 base and at J to 4 bases, leaving 9 bases not matched to a gene. CDR3 length equals 17 residues. CDR3 nucleotide sequence: TGTGCCAGCAGCTTGTCGGGAGTAGCGGGAGGTTCAGATACGCAGTATTTT. Translated, it gives CASSLSGVAGGSDTQYF.

The rearrangement links TRBV2 to TRBJ1-5, with 7 bases identical to TRBD1. This CDR3 comprises 13 residues. V trimming: 7 bases; J trimming: 6 bases; junction bases outside the gene matches: 6. Germline V lookup: CDR1 SNHLY, CDR2 FYNNEI. The CDR3, as DNA: TGTGCCAGCATAGACAGGGAAGGTCAGCCCCAGCATTTT. Translating it yields CASIDREGQPQHF.

This chain uses TRBV27 with TRBJ2-5; 8 bases are shared with TRBD1. Germline CDR1 and CDR2: MNHEY and SMNVEV (reference sequence). V trimming: 7 bases; J trimming: 4 bases; junction bases outside the gene matches: 11. CDR3 length: 15 amino acids. The CDR3 DNA sequence: TGTGCCAGCAAGCTGGCAGGGGGCGAGGGAGAGACCCAGTACTTC. Translating gives CASKLAGGEGETQYF.

In this sample, this clone turned up a few times. The CDR3 DNA reads TGTGCCAGCAGCATCGGACTAGCGGATCCAGATACGCAGTATTTT. Its translation is CASSIGLADPDTQYF. This rearrangement joins TRBV6-5 to TRBJ2-3; 10 nucleotides line up with TRBD2. Germline V gene lookup returns CDR1 MNHEY and CDR2 SVGAGI. The CDR3 covers 15 residues. J lost 4 bases, V lost 6 bases, and 7 bases had no gene match.